Below are 5 T cell receptor beta chains sequenced from a single sample in a study of T cell changes during pregnancy in multiple sclerosis. The table came from immunoSEQ multiplex PCR; TCRdb's copy has only in-frame clones and leaves some out. Among some 100,000 clones listed, around 94% were seen once. Material: peripheral blood, obtained in the second trimester of pregnancy. These receptors all come from a female donor with multiple sclerosis, enrolled in a pregnancy study.

The chain combines TRBV4-1 with TRBJ2-1, with D possibly matching TRBD2 (8 bases). Trimming cost V 1 base and J 7 bases, with 20 bases left between them. Germline assignment: CDR1 MGHRA and CDR2 YSYEKL. The CDR3 runs 17 residues. The CDR3 region has the DNA TGCGCCAGCAGCCAAGGATACGGGACTAGGGGGCTGAATGAGCAGTTCTTC. It is translated as CASSQGYGTRGLNEQFF.

This clone was detected only a few times. The chain has TRBV7-9 and TRBJ1-6; D remains ambiguous. The CDR3 extends over 14 amino acids. Germline CDR1 is SEHNR and CDR2 is FQNEAQ (reference sequence). Trimming took 5 bases from V and 10 from J, leaving 15 bases between them. CDR3 coding DNA: TGTGCCAGCAGCCGCGGATTGAACGGATCACCCCTCCACTTT. Translated, it gives CASSRGLNGSPLHF. Variable domain in full (rest from reference TRBV7-9 and TRBJ1-6): DTGVSQNPRHKITKRGQNVTFRCDPISEHNRLYWYRQTLGQGPEFLTYFQNEAQLEKSRLLSDRFSAERPKGSFSTLEIQRTEQGDSAMYLCASSRGLNGSPLHFGNGTRLTVT.

The genes are TRBV11-3 and TRBJ2-1, with TRBD1 as a possible D gene (7 bases). CDR3 size: 15 residues. With 5 bases removed from V and 6 bases from J, the gap between germline ends came to 17 bases. Per germline, CDR1 SGHNT and CDR2 YENEEA. DNA of the CDR3: TGTGCCAGCAGCCCGCGGGACAGTATTGCCAATGAGCAGTTCTTC. Protein product: CASSPRDSIANEQFF.

The V call is TRBV10-2, the J call TRBJ2-1; 9 positions agree with TRBD1. V was clipped by 8 bases and J by 7 bases; unmatched bases: 12. CDR1 WSHSY and CDR2 SAAADI come from the germline V gene. The CDR3 loop spans 15 amino acids. CDR3 loop: CASQPDRGVRNEQFF. The CDR3 DNA sequence: TGCGCCAGCCAACCGGACAGGGGTGTGAGGAATGAGCAGTTCTTC.

The V and J genes are TRBV4-1 and TRBJ2-2; D might be TRBD2 (6 bases). CDR1 MGHRA and CDR2 YSYEKL come from the germline V gene. This CDR3 is built from 16 residues. The germline V and J ends were trimmed by 5 bases and 2 bases, with 15 bases remaining between them. The CDR3 region is CASSAAGTPNTGELFF. As DNA, the CDR3 is TGCGCCAGCAGCGCCGCCGGGACTCCCAACACCGGGGAGCTGTTTTTT.